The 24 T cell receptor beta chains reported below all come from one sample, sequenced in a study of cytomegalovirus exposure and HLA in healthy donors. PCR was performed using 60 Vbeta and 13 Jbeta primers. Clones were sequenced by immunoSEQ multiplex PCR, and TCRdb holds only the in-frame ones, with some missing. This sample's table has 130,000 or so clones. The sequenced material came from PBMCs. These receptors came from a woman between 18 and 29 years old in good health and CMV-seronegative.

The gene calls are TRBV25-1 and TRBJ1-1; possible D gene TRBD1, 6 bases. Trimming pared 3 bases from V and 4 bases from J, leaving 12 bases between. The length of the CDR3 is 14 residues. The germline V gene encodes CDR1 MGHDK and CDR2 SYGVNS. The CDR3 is CASSDGQDSTEAFF. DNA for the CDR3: TGTGCCAGCAGTGACGGCCAGGACAGCACTGAAGCTTTCTTT.

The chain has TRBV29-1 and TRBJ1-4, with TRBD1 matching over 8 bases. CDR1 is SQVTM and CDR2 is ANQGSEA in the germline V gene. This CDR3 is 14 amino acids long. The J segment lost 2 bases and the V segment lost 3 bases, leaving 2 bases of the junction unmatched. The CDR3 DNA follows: TGCAGCGTTGACGGACAGGGTACTAATGAAAAACTGTTTTTT. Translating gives CSVDGQGTNEKLFF.

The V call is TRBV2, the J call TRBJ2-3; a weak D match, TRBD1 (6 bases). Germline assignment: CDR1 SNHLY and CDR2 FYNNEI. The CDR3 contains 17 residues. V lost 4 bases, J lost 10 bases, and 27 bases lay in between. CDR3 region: CASSVWNHRTDNQAQYF. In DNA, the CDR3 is TGTGCCAGCAGTGTCTGGAACCACCGGACAGACAATCAGGCGCAGTATTTT.

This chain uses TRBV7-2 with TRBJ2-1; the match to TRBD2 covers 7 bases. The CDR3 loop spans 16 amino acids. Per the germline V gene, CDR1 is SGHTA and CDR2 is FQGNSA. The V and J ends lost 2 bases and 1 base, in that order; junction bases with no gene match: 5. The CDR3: CASSLQPAGSYNEQFF. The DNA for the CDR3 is TGTGCCAGCAGCTTACAACCAGCGGGATCCTACAATGAGCAGTTCTTC.

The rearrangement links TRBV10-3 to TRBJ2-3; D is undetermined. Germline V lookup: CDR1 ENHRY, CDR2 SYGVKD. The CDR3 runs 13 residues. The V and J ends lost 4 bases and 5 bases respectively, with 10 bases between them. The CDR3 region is CAISVSTGDTQYF. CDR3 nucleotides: TGTGCCATCAGTGTTTCAACCGGAGATACGCAGTATTTT.

The DNA of the CDR3 is TGTGCCAGCAGTGAAGCGGGTTACGGGAGTCCCATCTACGAGCAGTACGTC. Translation: CASSEAGYGSPIYEQYV. The V and J genes are TRBV6-1 and TRBJ2-7; tentatively, D is TRBD2 (6 bases). Germline values: CDR1 MNHNS, CDR2 SASEGT. With 0 bases removed from V and 3 bases from J, the gap between germline ends came to 18 bases. This CDR3 contains 17 residues.

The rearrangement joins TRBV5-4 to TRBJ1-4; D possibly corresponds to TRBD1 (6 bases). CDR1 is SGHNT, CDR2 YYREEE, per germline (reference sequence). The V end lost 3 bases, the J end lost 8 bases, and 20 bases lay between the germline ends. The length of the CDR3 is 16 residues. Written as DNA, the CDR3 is TGTGCCAGCAGCTCGTGGGACACTCCGAACGAGGAAAAACTGTTTTTT. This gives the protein CASSSWDTPNEEKLFF.

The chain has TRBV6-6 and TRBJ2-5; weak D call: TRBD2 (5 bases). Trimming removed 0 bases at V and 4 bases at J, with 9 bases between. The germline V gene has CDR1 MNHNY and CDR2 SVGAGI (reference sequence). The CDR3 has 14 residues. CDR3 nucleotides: TGTGCCAGCAGTTACTCGAGCGGACTAGAGACCCAGTACTTC. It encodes CASSYSSGLETQYF.

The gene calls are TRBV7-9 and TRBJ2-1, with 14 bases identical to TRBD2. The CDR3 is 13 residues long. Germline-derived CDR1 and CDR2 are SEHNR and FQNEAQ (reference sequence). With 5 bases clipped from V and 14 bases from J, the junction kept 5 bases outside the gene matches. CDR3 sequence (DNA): TGTGCCAGCAGCGGGGGACTAGCGGGAGAGGAGTTCTTC. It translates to CASSGGLAGEEFF.

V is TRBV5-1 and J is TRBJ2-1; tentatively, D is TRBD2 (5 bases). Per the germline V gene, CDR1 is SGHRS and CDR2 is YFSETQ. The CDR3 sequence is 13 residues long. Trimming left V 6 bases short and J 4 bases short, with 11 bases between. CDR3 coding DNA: TGCGCCAGCAATCGGGATGATTACAATGAGCAGTTCTTC. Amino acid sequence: CASNRDDYNEQFF.

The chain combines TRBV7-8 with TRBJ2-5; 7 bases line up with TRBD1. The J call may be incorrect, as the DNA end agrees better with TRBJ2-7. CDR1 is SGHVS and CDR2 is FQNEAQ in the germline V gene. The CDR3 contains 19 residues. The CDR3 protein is CASSTKGTVPYSLNYEQYF. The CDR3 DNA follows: TGTGCCAGCAGCACGAAGGGGACAGTTCCCTATAGTCTCAACTACGAGCAGTACTTC.

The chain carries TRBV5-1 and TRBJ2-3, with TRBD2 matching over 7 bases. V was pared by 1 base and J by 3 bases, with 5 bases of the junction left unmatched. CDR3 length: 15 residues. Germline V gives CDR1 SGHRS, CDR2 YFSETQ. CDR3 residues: CASSLNAGETDTQYF. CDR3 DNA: TGCGCCAGCAGCTTGAACGCGGGAGAAACAGATACGCAGTATTTT.

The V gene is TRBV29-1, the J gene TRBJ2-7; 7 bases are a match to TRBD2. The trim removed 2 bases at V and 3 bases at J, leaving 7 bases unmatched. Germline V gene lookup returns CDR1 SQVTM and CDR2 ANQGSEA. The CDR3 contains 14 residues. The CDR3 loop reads CSVERVGGNYEQYF. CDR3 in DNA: TGCAGCGTTGAAAGGGTCGGGGGGAACTACGAGCAGTACTTC.

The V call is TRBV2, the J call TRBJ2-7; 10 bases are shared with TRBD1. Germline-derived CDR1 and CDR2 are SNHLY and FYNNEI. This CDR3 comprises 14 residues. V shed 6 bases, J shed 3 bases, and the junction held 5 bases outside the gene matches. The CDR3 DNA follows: TGTGCCAGCAGGGGGGGACAGGGGATCTACGAGCAGTACTTC. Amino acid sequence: CASRGGQGIYEQYF.

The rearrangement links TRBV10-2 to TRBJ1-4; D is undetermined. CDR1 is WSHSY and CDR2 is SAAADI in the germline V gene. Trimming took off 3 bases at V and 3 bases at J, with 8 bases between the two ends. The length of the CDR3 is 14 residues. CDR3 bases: TGCGCCAGCAGTGATGGTCCGGCTAATGAAAAACTGTTTTTT. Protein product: CASSDGPANEKLFF.

CDR3 loop: CASSSPGLAGGPGETQYF. The CDR3 DNA is TGTGCCAGCAGCTCCCCGGGACTAGCGGGAGGGCCGGGGGAGACCCAGTACTTC. The genes are TRBV5-4 and TRBJ2-5, with 16 bases that match TRBD2. The length of the CDR3 is 18 residues. Trimming at V came to 3 bases and at J to 5 bases, leaving 10 bases not matched to a gene. From germline, CDR1 is SGHNT and CDR2 YYREEE (reference sequence).

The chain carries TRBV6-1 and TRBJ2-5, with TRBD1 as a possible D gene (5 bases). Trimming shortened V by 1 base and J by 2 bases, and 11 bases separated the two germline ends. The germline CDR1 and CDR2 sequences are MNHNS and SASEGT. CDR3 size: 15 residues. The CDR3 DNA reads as TGTGCCAGCAGTGAAGTCCAGGGCGGACAAGAGACCCAGTACTTC. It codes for CASSEVQGGQETQYF.

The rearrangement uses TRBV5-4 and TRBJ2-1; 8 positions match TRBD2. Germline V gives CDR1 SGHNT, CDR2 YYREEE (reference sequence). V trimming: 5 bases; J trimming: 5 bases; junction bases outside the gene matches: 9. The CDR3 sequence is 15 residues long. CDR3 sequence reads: CASSSLTSGNNEQFF. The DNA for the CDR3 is TGTGCCAGCAGTTCCCTAACTAGCGGTAACAATGAGCAGTTCTTC.

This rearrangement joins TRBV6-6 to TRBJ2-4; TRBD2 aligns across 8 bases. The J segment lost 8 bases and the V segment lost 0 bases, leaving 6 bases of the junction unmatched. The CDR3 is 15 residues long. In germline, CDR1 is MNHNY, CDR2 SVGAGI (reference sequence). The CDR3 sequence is CASSYSSGRGDIQYF. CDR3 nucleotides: TGTGCCAGCAGTTACTCGAGCGGGAGAGGTGACATTCAGTACTTC.

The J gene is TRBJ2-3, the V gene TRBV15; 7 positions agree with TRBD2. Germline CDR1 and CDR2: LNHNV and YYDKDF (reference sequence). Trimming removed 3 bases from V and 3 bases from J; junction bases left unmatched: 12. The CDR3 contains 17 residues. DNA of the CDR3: TGTGCCACCAGCAGCCCGGGGAGCGGGACCGAAACAGATACGCAGTATTTT. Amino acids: CATSSPGSGTETDTQYF.

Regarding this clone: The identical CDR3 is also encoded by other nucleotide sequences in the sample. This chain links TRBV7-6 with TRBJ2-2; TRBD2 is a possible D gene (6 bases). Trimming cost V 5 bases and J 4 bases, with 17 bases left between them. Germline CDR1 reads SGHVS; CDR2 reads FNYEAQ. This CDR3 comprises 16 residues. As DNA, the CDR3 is TGTGCCAGCAGCCGAGGGGATCAGCGGGTCACCGGGGAGCTGTTTTTT. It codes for CASSRGDQRVTGELFF. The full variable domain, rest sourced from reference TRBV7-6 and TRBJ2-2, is GAGVSQSPRYKVTKRGQDVALRCDPISGHVSLYWYRQALGQGPEFLTYFNYEAQQDKSGLPNDRFSAERPEGSISTLTIQRTEQRDSAMYRCASSRGDQRVTGELFFGEGSRLTVL.

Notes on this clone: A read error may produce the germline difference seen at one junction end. CDR3 sequence reads: CASSPYYSNERFF. Written as DNA, the CDR3 is TGTGCCAGCAGCCCATACTACTCCAATGAGCGGTTCTTC. The rearrangement links TRBV7-3 to TRBJ2-1; D gene uncertain. Germline values: CDR1 SGHTA, CDR2 FQGTGA. The CDR3 is 13 residues long.

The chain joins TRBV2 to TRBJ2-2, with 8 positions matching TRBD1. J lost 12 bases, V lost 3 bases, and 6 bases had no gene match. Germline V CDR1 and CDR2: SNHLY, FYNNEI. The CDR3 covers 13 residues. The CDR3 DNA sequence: TGTGCCAGCAGTGAGGGACAGGAAGGGAAGCTGTTTTTT. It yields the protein CASSEGQEGKLFF.

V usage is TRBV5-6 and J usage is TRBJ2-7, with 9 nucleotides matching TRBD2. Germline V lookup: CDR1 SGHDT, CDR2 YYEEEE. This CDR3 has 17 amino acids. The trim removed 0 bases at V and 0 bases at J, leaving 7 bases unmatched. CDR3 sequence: CASSLVLAGDPSYEQYF. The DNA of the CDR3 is TGTGCCAGCAGCTTGGTACTAGCGGGTGATCCCTCCTACGAGCAGTACTTC.